A single sample gave rise to the 18 T cell receptor beta chains below, sequenced in a study of shared clonotypes between healthy human individuals. Here immunoSEQ multiplex PCR was the method, and the copy in TCRdb shows in-frame clones only, minus some. The sample has hundreds of thousands of clones; 55% to 75% are singletons. The specimen sequenced was memory CD4+ T cells sorted from blood. This sample's subset: CD45RA-negative fraction. The receptor set was obtained from a woman younger than 45 in good health.

This clone appeared a few times. The chain combines TRBV28 with TRBJ1-1; no definite D call. The V end was cut by 3 bases, the J end by 3 bases, with 14 bases between. CDR3 length: 15 amino acids. Germline loops: CDR1 MDHEN, CDR2 SYDVKM. For the CDR3, the DNA is TGTGCCAGCAGTTTTCAATCTGACCTCTACACTGAAGCTTTCTTT. Amino acid sequence: CASSFQSDLYTEAFF.

This chain links TRBV11-1 with TRBJ2-5; D is perhaps TRBD1 (6 bases). The CDR3 consists of 14 residues. Trimming took off 1 base at V and 5 bases at J, with 11 bases between the two ends. CDR1 and CDR2 (germline): SGHAT, FQDESV (reference sequence). CDR3 residues: CASSLEGGWETQYF. In DNA, the CDR3 is TGTGCCAGCAGCTTAGAAGGGGGTTGGGAGACCCAGTACTTC.

The genes are TRBV28 and TRBJ2-4; maybe TRBD1 (6 bases). V dropped 5 bases and J dropped 0 bases, with 17 bases sitting between them. The CDR3 loop spans 17 amino acids. Germline CDR1 reads MDHEN; CDR2 reads SYDVKM. The DNA for the CDR3 is TGTGCCAGCAGTCTGACCGGACAGTCCCTAGCCAAAAACATTCAGTACTTC. Its translation: CASSLTGQSLAKNIQYF.

In the case of this clone: Being one base from a much bigger clone, this may be a read error. This chain joins TRBV11-2 and TRBJ2-7; D not resolved. The CDR3 contains 13 residues. V lost 1 base to trimming and J lost 2 bases, with 6 bases between them. CDR1 SGHAT and CDR2 FQNNGV come from the germline V gene. The CDR3 spells CASSLGPTYEQYF. The CDR3 coding sequence is TGTGCCAGCAGCTTAGGGCCAACCTACGAGCAGTACTTC.

This chain connects TRBV5-1 to TRBJ2-3; 9 nucleotides line up with TRBD2. Germline loops: CDR1 SGHRS, CDR2 YFSETQ. The CDR3 is 17 amino acids. With V trimmed by 4 bases and J by 0 bases, 9 bases remained unmatched. In nucleotides, the CDR3 is TGCGCCAGCAGCACCTCTTCGGCGGGAGGGAGCACAGATACGCAGTATTTT. As protein: CASSTSSAGGSTDTQYF. Complete variable domain (other parts from reference TRBV5-1 and TRBJ2-3): KAGVTQTPRYLIKTRGQQVTLSCSPISGHRSVSWYQQTPGQGLQFLFEYFSETQRNKGNFPGRFSGRQFSNSRSEMNVSTLELGDSALYLCASSTSSAGGSTDTQYFGPGTRLTVL.

For this clone: Additional DNA sequences in this sample encode the identical CDR3. The rearrangement uses TRBV5-1 and TRBJ2-1, with a weak D call TRBD2 (5 bases). The CDR3 covers 15 residues. Deletions cut 0 bases from V and 3 bases from J, with 10 bases between. Germline V gene data show CDR1 as SGHRS and CDR2 as YFSETQ. DNA for the CDR3: TGCGCCAGCAGCTTGGAGAGCGGAAGCTACAATGAGCAGTTCTTC. Translation: CASSLESGSYNEQFF.

CDR3 nucleotide sequence: TGTGCCAGCAGAGGGGGGCCTAAAGAGCAGTTCTTC. It yields the protein CASRGGPKEQFF. The rearrangement joins TRBV27 to TRBJ2-1; D may match TRBD1 or TRBD2 (6 bases each). Per the germline V gene, CDR1 is MNHEY and CDR2 is SMNVEV (reference sequence). The ends were cut back, 6 bases at V and 10 bases at J, with 13 bases in the middle. CDR3 length: 12 residues.

This clone came up a few times. The gene calls are TRBV29-1 and TRBJ2-2; D call uncertain. The germline CDR1 and CDR2 sequences are SQVTM and ANQGSEA. V was pared by 4 bases and J by 2 bases, with 5 bases between. The CDR3 runs 12 residues. The CDR3 loop is CSVALNTGELFF. The CDR3 nucleotides are TGCAGCGTTGCACTAAACACCGGGGAGCTGTTTTTT.

The J gene is TRBJ2-1, the V gene TRBV7-6, with a possible D match to TRBD2 (7 bases). Trimming pared 5 bases from V and 4 bases from J, leaving 15 bases between. This CDR3 has 15 amino acids. Germline values: CDR1 SGHVS, CDR2 FNYEAQ. The DNA for the CDR3 is TGTGCCAGCAGCCTCCTGAGGGGGGGGTACAATGAGCAGTTCTTC. It codes for CASSLLRGGYNEQFF.

Only one count was recorded for this clone. The chain uses TRBV5-3 and TRBJ2-7; D gene uncertain. TRBV5-3 has ORF status, its function being uncertain. CDR3 size: 16 residues. V shed 3 bases and J shed 1 base, with 17 bases lying between them. The CDR3 region is CARSSPYLYSSYEQYF. The CDR3 DNA reads TGTGCCAGAAGCTCCCCTTACCTTTACTCGTCCTACGAGCAGTACTTC.

This chain connects TRBV5-1 to TRBJ2-3; D could derive from TRBD1 or TRBD2 (5 bases each). The V gene lost 0 bases and the J gene lost 6 bases, with 8 bases spanning the gap. CDR1 is SGHRS and CDR2 is YFSETQ in the germline V gene. CDR3 length: 13 amino acids. The CDR3 coding sequence is TGCGCCAGCAGCTTGGAAAGGGACGATACGCAGTATTTT. As protein: CASSLERDDTQYF.

The chain uses TRBV6-5 and TRBJ2-3; tentatively, D is TRBD2 (6 bases). This CDR3 has 11 residues. CDR1 and CDR2 (germline): MNHEY, SVGAGI. The V gene lost 5 bases and the J gene lost 12 bases, with 12 bases spanning the gap. CDR3 amino acids: CASSTGVVQYF. The CDR3 region has the DNA TGTGCCAGCAGTACGGGGGTCGTTCAGTATTTT.

This rearrangement joins TRBV29-1 to TRBJ1-2; D ambiguous. The ends were cut back, 3 bases at V and 8 bases at J, with 1 base in the middle. Germline V gene sequence: CDR1 SQVTM, CDR2 ANQGSEA. CDR3 length equals 8 residues. The CDR3 region is CSVDGYTF. The DNA for the CDR3 is TGCAGCGTTGACGGCTACACCTTC.

The rearrangement links TRBV5-1 to TRBJ2-2, with 10 nucleotides matching TRBD2. Germline V gene lookup returns CDR1 SGHRS and CDR2 YFSETQ. V shed 4 bases and J 2 bases; nucleotides not matched to a gene: 5. This CDR3 is built from 16 residues. CDR3 sequence: CASSPGLAVNTGELFF. The DNA of the CDR3 is TGCGCCAGCAGCCCAGGACTAGCGGTCAACACCGGGGAGCTGTTTTTT.

Concerning this clone itself: Additional DNA sequences in this sample encode the identical CDR3. The chain has TRBV6-5 and TRBJ2-7; D is unclear. V lost 2 bases and J lost 4, with 3 bases in between. The CDR3 contains 11 residues. The germline CDR1 and CDR2 sequences are MNHEY and SVGAGI. CDR3: CASSYQYEQYF. In DNA form, the CDR3 reads TGTGCCAGCAGTTACCAATACGAGCAGTACTTC.

This clone was detected only a few times. The chain employs TRBV18 and TRBJ1-6, with 7 bases matching TRBD1. The ends lost 3 bases at V and 13 bases at J; junction bases unmatched: 3. CDR1 KGHSH and CDR2 LQKENI come from the germline V gene. The length of the CDR3 is 12 residues. The CDR3 region is CASSPETGPLHF. CDR3 coding DNA: TGTGCCAGCTCACCGGAGACAGGGCCCCTCCACTTT.

The table lists this clone with many counts. The chain's CDR3 is CASSLALGRGTDTQYF. The CDR3 bases are TGTGCCAGCAGCTTAGCGCTGGGTCGCGGCACAGATACGCAGTATTTT. The chain uses TRBV11-1 and TRBJ2-3, with unresolved D. Deletions cut 0 bases from V and 1 base from J, with 11 bases between. The CDR3 runs to 16 residues. Germline CDR1 and CDR2: SGHAT and FQDESV (reference sequence). Variable domain in full (rest from reference TRBV11-1 and TRBJ2-3): EAEVAQSPRYKITEKSQAVAFWCDPISGHATLYWYRQILGQGPELLVQFQDESVVDDSQLPKDRFSAERLKGVDSTLKIQPAELGDSAMYLCASSLALGRGTDTQYFGPGTRLTVL.

The chain combines TRBV5-3 with TRBJ2-1; 10 bases are a match to TRBD2. TRBV5-3 is filed as an ORF, its function uncertain. The CDR3 is 19 amino acids. Trimming removed 1 base from V and 4 bases from J; junction bases left unmatched: 14. Here the CDR3 DNA reads TGTGCCAGAAGCTTGTTCCCTAGACGACTAGCGGGTCCTTACAATGAGCAGTTCTTC. This gives the protein CARSLFPRRLAGPYNEQFF.